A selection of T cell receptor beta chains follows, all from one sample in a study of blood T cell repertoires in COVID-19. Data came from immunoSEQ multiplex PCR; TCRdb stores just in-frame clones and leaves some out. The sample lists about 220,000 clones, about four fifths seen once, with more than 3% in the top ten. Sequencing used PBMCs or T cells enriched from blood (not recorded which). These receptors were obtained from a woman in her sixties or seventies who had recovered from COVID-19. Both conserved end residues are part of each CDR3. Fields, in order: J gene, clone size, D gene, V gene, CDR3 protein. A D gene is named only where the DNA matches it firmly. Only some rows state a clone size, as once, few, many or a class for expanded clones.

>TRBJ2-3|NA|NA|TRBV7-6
CASSLNRQQTDTQYF
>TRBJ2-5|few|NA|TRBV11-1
CASSPGLQETQYF
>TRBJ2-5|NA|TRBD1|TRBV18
CASSLRDRGQETQYF
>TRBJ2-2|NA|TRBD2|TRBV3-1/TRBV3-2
CASSLGRGATGELFF
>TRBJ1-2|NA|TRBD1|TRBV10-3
CAISDERDRGMGYTF
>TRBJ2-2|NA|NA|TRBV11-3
CASSFVSNTGELFF
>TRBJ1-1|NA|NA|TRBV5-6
CASSLTGLSMNTEAFF
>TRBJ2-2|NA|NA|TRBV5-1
CASSLDAGGPNTGELFF
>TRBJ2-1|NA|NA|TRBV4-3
CASSQVAVGYNEQFF
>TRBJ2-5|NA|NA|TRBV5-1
CASSLDGRQAGETQYF
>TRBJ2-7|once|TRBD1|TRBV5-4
CASSPGQGVPSYEQYF
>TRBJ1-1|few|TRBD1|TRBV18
CASSPRDRGRDTEAFF
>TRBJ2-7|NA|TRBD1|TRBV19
CASSIGGQGSVEQYF
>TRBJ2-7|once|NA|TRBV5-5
CASSLDIRDWQYF
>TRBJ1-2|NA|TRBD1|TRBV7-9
CASSDSNTGVNYGYTF
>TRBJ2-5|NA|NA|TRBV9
CASSVVQGAVGTQYF
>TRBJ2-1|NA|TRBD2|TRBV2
CASTGLAGGYNEQFF
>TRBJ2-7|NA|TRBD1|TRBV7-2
CASSFGQGAIGYEQYF
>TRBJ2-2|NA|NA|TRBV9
CASSADRPGELFF
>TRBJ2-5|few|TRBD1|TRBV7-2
CASRYRGWETQYF
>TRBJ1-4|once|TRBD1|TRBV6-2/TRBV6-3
CASSYPTGTGGEKLFF
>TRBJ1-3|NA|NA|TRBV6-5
CASSLGGSVGGNTIYF
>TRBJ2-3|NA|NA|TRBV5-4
CASSLESRSTDTQYF
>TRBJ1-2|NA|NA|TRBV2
CASSRQPKLANYGYTF
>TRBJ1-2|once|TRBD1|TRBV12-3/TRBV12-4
CASRVGQGAGYTF
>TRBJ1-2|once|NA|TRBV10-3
CAISELWAGSNGYTF
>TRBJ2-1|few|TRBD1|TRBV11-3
CASSPPSGFGTANEQFF
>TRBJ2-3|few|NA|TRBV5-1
CASSLVRGRGTDTQYF
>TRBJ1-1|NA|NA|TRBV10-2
CASRYPGGGSNTEAFF
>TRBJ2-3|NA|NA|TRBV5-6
CASILIGRSSTDTQYF
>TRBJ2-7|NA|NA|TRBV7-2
CASSLGRNYEQYF
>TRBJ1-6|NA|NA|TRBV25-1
CASSGPGFSPLHF
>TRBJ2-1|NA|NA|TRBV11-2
CASSPQQLNEQFF
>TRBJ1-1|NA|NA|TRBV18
CASSPSLRSGDTEAFF
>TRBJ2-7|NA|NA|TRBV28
CASSPPTGRYEQYF
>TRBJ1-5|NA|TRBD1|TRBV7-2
CASSLNAQGASNQPQHF
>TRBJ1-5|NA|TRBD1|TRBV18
CASSPSRQGVGQPQHF
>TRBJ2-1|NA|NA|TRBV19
CASSIGSFEGDEQFF
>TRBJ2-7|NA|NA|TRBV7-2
CASSLNRFYEQYF
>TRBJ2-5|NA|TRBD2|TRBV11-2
CASSSRAWTSGLQETQYF
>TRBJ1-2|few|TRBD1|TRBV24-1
CATEPGQGGGYTF
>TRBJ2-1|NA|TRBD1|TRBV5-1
CASSSTGTGGLEQFF
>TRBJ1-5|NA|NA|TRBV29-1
CSVGAGKGQPQHF
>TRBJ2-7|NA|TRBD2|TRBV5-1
CASSLSGAPSYEQYF
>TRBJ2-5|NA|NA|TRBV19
CASSIVWQVWETQYF
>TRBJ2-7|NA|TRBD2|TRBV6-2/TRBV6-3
CASSLSFGRTYEQYF